The 11 T cell receptor beta chains reported below all come from one sample, sequenced in a study of CD8 T cells in Susac syndrome. Reverse transcription used roughly 0.45 to 1 ug RNA and random hexamers. TCRdb re-derived calls from the immunoSEQ multiplex PCR reads in MiXCR, one entry per CDR3 protein. The sample gives about 81,000 distinct CDR3 sequences, 90% to 95% of which show up once; approximately 0.9% is in the top ten. Sample: CD8+ T cells from PBMCs. These TCRs come from a human donor with Susac syndrome.

The count of this clonotype is one. The chain recombines TRBV24-1 with TRBJ2-1, with no clear D. Germline CDR1 and CDR2: KGHDR and SFDVKD. Trimming took off 6 bases at V and 12 bases at J, with 8 bases between the two ends. The CDR3 is 10 residues long. Here the CDR3 reads CATSCRRQFF. DNA of the CDR3: TGTGCCACCAGTTGCCGGCGGCAGTTCTTC.

V and J are TRBV7-8 and TRBJ2-1; 9 positions match TRBD2. Germline CDR1 and CDR2: SGHVS and FQNEAQ. CDR3 size: 15 residues. Unmatched junction bases numbered 12, after V lost 7 bases and J lost 8 bases. The CDR3 bases are TGTGCCAGCACCGGGTCGGCTAGCGGGACCTATGAGCAGTTCTTC. Translation gives CASTGSASGTYEQFF. The full variable domain, rest sourced from reference TRBV7-8 and TRBJ2-1, is GAGVSQSPRYKVAKRGQDVALRCDPISGHVSLFWYQQALGQGPEFLTYFQNEAQLDKSGLPSDRFFAERPEGSVSTLKIQRTQQEDSAVYLCASTGSASGTYEQFFGPGTRLTVL.

This sequence joins TRBV14 and TRBJ1-5, with D possibly being TRBD1 (5 bases). The CDR3 has 14 amino acids. V was trimmed by 1 base and J by 5 bases, leaving 9 bases between them. CDR1 and CDR2 (germline): SGHDN, FVKESK. The CDR3 region has the DNA TGTGCCAGCAGCCAAGGGGGGGAAGATCAGCCCCAGCATTTT. Its translation is CASSQGGEDQPQHF.

This chain connects TRBV29-1 to TRBJ1-1; TRBD1 might be the D (6 bases). V was trimmed by 0 bases and J by 4 bases, leaving 15 bases between them. The CDR3 sequence is 15 residues long. Germline V gene sequence: CDR1 SQVTM, CDR2 ANQGSEA. CDR3 bases: TGCAGCGTTGAAGATACAGGGTTAGTGAGCACTGAAGCTTTCTTT. Translated: CSVEDTGLVSTEAFF.

V and J are TRBV5-6 and TRBJ1-2; TRBD1 is a possible D gene (6 bases). Trimming cost V 4 bases and J 8 bases, with 27 bases left between them. The germline CDR1 and CDR2 sequences are SGHDT and YYEEEE. The CDR3 is 17 amino acids. The CDR3 DNA sequence: TGTGCCAGCAGCCTATCCCCACTGGGGACATTCCCCCTCGGCTACACCTTC. This encodes CASSLSPLGTFPLGYTF.

The J gene is TRBJ2-7, the V gene TRBV7-9; TRBD2 matches 9 bases. CDR1 is SEHNR, CDR2 FQNEAQ, per germline (reference sequence). The V and J ends lost 3 bases and 2 bases, in that order; junction bases with no gene match: 5. The CDR3 loop spans 15 amino acids. In DNA, the CDR3 is TGTGCCAGCAGCTTGGCTAGCGGGATCGCCTACGAGCAGTACTTC. Amino acid sequence: CASSLASGIAYEQYF.

This clonotype was recorded a few times. This CDR3 reads CSVEDQLFEQYF. The CDR3 region has the DNA TGCAGCGTTGAAGATCAACTCTTTGAGCAGTACTTC. The V gene is TRBV29-1, the J gene TRBJ2-7; D not resolved. V lost 0 bases to trimming and J lost 7 bases, with 10 bases between them. There are 12 residues in the CDR3. Germline CDR1 and CDR2: SQVTM and ANQGSEA.

V gene TRBV20-1 combines with J gene TRBJ2-7; D gene unclear. V was shortened by 5 bases and J by 1 base, with 18 bases between the two germline ends. The CDR3 runs to 15 residues. In germline, CDR1 is DFQATT, CDR2 SNEGSKA (reference sequence). CDR3 sequence reads: CSAAPPIGSSYEQYF. For the CDR3, the DNA is TGCAGTGCTGCCCCCCCGATTGGGTCGTCCTACGAGCAGTACTTC.

This chain connects TRBV12-3 or TRBV12-4 to TRBJ2-7; the D is unclear. The CDR3 has 13 residues. The germline V and J ends were trimmed by 3 bases and 2 bases, with 8 bases remaining between them. CDR3 residues: CASSLTETYEQYF. In DNA, the CDR3 is TGTGCCAGCAGTTTGACGGAGACCTACGAGCAGTACTTC.

The genes are TRBV29-1 and TRBJ2-7; TRBD1 is a possible D gene (6 bases). V gave up 3 bases and J gave up 6 bases, with 9 bases separating them. The CDR3 consists of 11 residues. The germline CDR1 and CDR2 sequences are SQVTM and ANQGSEA. The CDR3: CSVEEQGEQYF. The CDR3 DNA reads as TGCAGCGTTGAGGAACAGGGCGAGCAGTACTTC.

The chain recombines TRBV6-5 with TRBJ2-5, with 9 bases identical to TRBD1. CDR3 size: 15 residues. Germline lookup yields CDR1 MNHEY and CDR2 SVGAGI. V was clipped by 5 bases and J by 7 bases; unmatched bases: 11. The CDR3 region has the DNA TGTGCCAGCAGTGGGAACAGGGGGCGGTCGGTGACCCAGTACTTC. Translated, it gives CASSGNRGRSVTQYF.